The entry below describes one T cell receptor (beta chain). Its antigen is not yet known. No base-level quality is on record; no much larger clone is a single base apart. The entry originates in a study of control samples from healthy donors and cancer patients (dated by TCRdb to 2020 to 2022). The library was produced with the immunoSEQ multiplex PCR assay. The source is immuneACCESS, and TCRdb retained only in-frame sequences with V and J called. Part of the clones is not carried over; for the studies checked, unresolved V genes explain less than half of this, and the remainder is unexplained. This sample comprises more than 95,000 clones, approximately 92% of them detected only once. 0.95% to 1.3% of the sample is taken by the ten largest. A distance of 16 bases separates the germline ends of V and J, which lose 6 bases and 4 bases respectively. The CDR3 holds 15 amino acids from the cysteine to the phenylalanine. Of the read, only the CDR3 DNA is kept; its 45 bases are in frame from base 1. The germline V gene gives CDR1 as MNHEY and CDR2 as SVGAGI.

The clonotype was recovered from a woman aged 50 to 60 with colorectal cancer. The V gene is TRBV6-5 and the J gene is TRBJ2-1; the D region may be TRBD1 or TRBD2, each matching 6 bases equally. Sequences were obtained from PBMCs. Read as DNA, the sequence is TGTGCCAGCAGAAAGGACAGTGGGGGGTACAATGAGCAGTTCTTC. It codes for CASRKDSGGYNEQFF.